This T cell receptor beta chain stems from a study of technical replicates of blood from a few donors. This clone was recorded a few times. Germline CDR1 reads SGHNT; CDR2 reads YENEEA. The length of the CDR3 is 13 residues. V was pared by 4 bases and J by 2 bases, with 9 bases between. Produced via immunoSEQ multiplex PCR; TCRdb's table is partial and in-frame only. The repertoire consists of some 71,000 clones, with around 97% occurring once and the leading ten covering over 0.2%. The sample taken for sequencing was T cells isolated from PBMCs. The receptor was derived from a human donor in good health. V usage is TRBV11-3 and J usage is TRBJ2-7; D gene ambiguous. The CDR3 reads CASSSSSTYEQYF. CDR3 coding DNA: TGTGCCAGCAGCTCCTCGAGTACCTACGAGCAGTACTTC.